The 27 T cell receptor beta chains in this list originate from one sample, sequenced in a study of blood T cell repertoires in COVID-19. TCRdb's table, derived via immunoSEQ multiplex PCR, lists solely in-frame clones and lacks some. The table has more than 150,000 clones, approximately 90% seen once. Sequencing was carried out using peripheral blood. The receptors shown here come from a woman aged 40 to 50 with acute or convalescent COVID-19.

V is TRBV14 and J is TRBJ1-3; D not certain. Germline-derived CDR1 and CDR2 are SGHDN and FVKESK. CDR3 length: 18 residues. V was trimmed by 1 base and J by 0 bases, leaving 16 bases between them. The CDR3 DNA is TGTGCCAGCAGCCAAGTCGTCAGCGAATTTACCTCTGGAAACACCATATATTTT. The encoded protein is CASSQVVSEFTSGNTIYF. Full variable domain (remainder filled in from reference TRBV14 and TRBJ1-3): EAGVTQFPSHSVIEKGQTVTLRCDPISGHDNLYWYRRVMGKEIKFLLHFVKESKQDESGMPNNRFLAERTGGTYSTLKVQPAELEDSGVYFCASSQVVSEFTSGNTIYFGEGSWLTVV.

This sequence joins TRBV30 and TRBJ2-1; 14 bases align to TRBD2. This CDR3 spans 14 amino acids. V lost 5 bases and J lost 9; bases outside the gene matches: 6. Germline V gene data show CDR1 as GTSNPN and CDR2 as SVGIG (reference sequence). Here the CDR3 reads CAWGTSGRQGEQFF. CDR3 DNA sequence: TGTGCCTGGGGGACTAGCGGGAGACAGGGTGAGCAGTTCTTC.

The chain joins TRBV6-6 to TRBJ1-1; 10 nucleotides align to TRBD1. V lost 8 bases to trimming and J lost 5 bases; unmatched junction nucleotides: 5. CDR1 MNHNY and CDR2 SVGAGI come from the germline V gene (reference sequence). CDR3 length: 13 residues. CDR3 nucleotides: TGTGCCAGCCGGGACAGGGGTTGGACTGAAGCTTTCTTT. Residues: CASRDRGWTEAFF.

The chain is built from TRBV30 and TRBJ2-7, with 10 nucleotides matching TRBD2. Germline values: CDR1 GTSNPN, CDR2 SVGIG (reference sequence). This CDR3 has 17 residues. Losses at the gene ends were 0 bases for V and 0 bases for J; bases not matched to a gene: 8. The CDR3 region is CAWSVAALAGVSYEQYF. The CDR3 DNA reads TGTGCCTGGAGTGTAGCGGCTCTAGCGGGGGTCTCCTACGAGCAGTACTTC.

The chain combines TRBV6-6 with TRBJ1-3, with 8 bases fitting TRBD1. CDR3 length equals 14 residues. V gave up 6 bases and J gave up 4 bases; unmatched junction bases: 5. In germline, CDR1 is MNHNY, CDR2 SVGAGI (reference sequence). In nucleotides, the CDR3 is TGTGCCAGCAGACGGACAGGGATCGGAAACACCATATATTTT. As protein: CASRRTGIGNTIYF.

This chain connects TRBV6-5 to TRBJ2-1; 7 nucleotides agree with TRBD1. CDR3 length: 13 amino acids. Trimming cost V 7 bases and J 3 bases; bases outside gene matches: 3. Germline CDR1 and CDR2: MNHEY and SVGAGI. The CDR3 coding sequence is TGTGCCAGCACCGGGACAGTCTACAATGAGCAGTTCTTC. Protein product: CASTGTVYNEQFF.

The V call is TRBV9, the J call TRBJ2-1; a weak D match, TRBD1 (6 bases). V shed 4 bases and J shed 6 bases, with 14 bases lying between them. Germline-derived CDR1 and CDR2 are SGDLS and YYNGEE. The CDR3 extends over 14 amino acids. The CDR3 DNA follows: TGTGCCAGCAGCCTAAGACCACAGGGCAATGAGCAGTTCTTC. Its protein product is CASSLRPQGNEQFF.

CDR3 loop: CASSRTGTGGLPTGELFF. CDR3 nucleotides: TGTGCCAGCAGCCGAACCGGGACAGGGGGACTGCCCACCGGGGAGCTGTTTTTT. The rearrangement uses TRBV28 and TRBJ2-2; 11 bases are a match to TRBD1. The CDR3 consists of 18 residues. Looked up from germline, CDR1 is MDHEN and CDR2 is SYDVKM. V was pared by 6 bases and J by 4 bases, with 13 bases of the junction left unmatched.

This chain uses TRBV5-1 with TRBJ2-3; 11 bases are shared with TRBD1. Germline V gene lookup returns CDR1 SGHRS and CDR2 YFSETQ. V trimming: 4 bases; J trimming: 0 bases; junction bases outside the gene matches: 7. The CDR3 is made up of 17 amino acids. CDR3 sequence reads: CASSPQGTGGSTDTQYF. CDR3 DNA sequence: TGCGCCAGCAGCCCGCAAGGGACAGGGGGTAGCACAGATACGCAGTATTTT.

The J gene is TRBJ2-3, the V gene TRBV5-4; TRBD1 agrees at 8 bases. Trimming took 2 bases from V and 3 from J; bases not matched to a gene: 8. This CDR3 is built from 16 residues. Germline CDR1 and CDR2: SGHNT and YYREEE (reference sequence). CDR3 residues: CASSLRRQGQTDTQYF. The DNA for the CDR3 is TGTGCCAGCAGCTTACGCCGACAGGGGCAGACAGATACGCAGTATTTT.

The chain links TRBV18 to TRBJ2-3; 12 bases are a match to TRBD2. The CDR3 runs to 17 residues. Germline V CDR1 and CDR2: KGHSH, LQKENI. V was pared by 0 bases and J by 3 bases, with 4 bases of the junction left unmatched. CDR3 DNA: TGTGCCAGCTCACCACCGGAACTAGCGGGAGGAACAGATACGCAGTATTTT. Residues: CASSPPELAGGTDTQYF.

This clone was detected only a few times. The V gene is TRBV18, the J gene TRBJ2-1, with D uncertain. CDR1 and CDR2 from the germline V gene are KGHSH and LQKENI. V was pared by 1 base and J by 0 bases, with 4 bases between. This CDR3 has 14 amino acids. The chain's CDR3 is CASSPQSSYNEQFF. The CDR3 region has the DNA TGTGCCAGCTCACCACAGAGCTCCTACAATGAGCAGTTCTTC. The whole variable domain, remainder taken from reference TRBV18 and TRBJ2-1, is NAGVMQNPRHLVRRRGQEARLRCSPMKGHSHVYWYRQLPEEGLKFMVYLQKENIIDESGMPKERFSAEFPKEGPSILRIQQVVRGDSAAYFCASSPQSSYNEQFFGPGTRLTVL.

This sequence joins TRBV24-1 and TRBJ2-5; D unresolved. Looked up from germline, CDR1 is KGHDR and CDR2 is SFDVKD. CDR3 length: 13 amino acids. V lost 0 bases and J lost 4, with 5 bases in between. CDR3 in DNA: TGTGCCACCAGTGATTTGAACGGAGAGACCCAGTACTTC. Translated: CATSDLNGETQYF.

The chain recombines TRBV7-2 with TRBJ1-3; the D gene is possibly TRBD1 (6 bases). V was shortened by 0 bases and J by 3 bases, with 18 bases between the two germline ends. Per the germline V gene, CDR1 is SGHTA and CDR2 is FQGNSA. The CDR3 contains 18 residues. This CDR3 is CASSLASFLGANGNTIYF. CDR3 DNA sequence: TGTGCCAGCAGCTTAGCGAGTTTCCTGGGGGCGAATGGAAACACCATATATTTT.

The rearrangement links TRBV2 to TRBJ1-3, with D unresolved. V lost 3 bases, J lost 2 bases, and 5 bases lay in between. The CDR3 contains 13 residues. From germline, CDR1 is SNHLY and CDR2 FYNNEI. In DNA form, the CDR3 reads TGTGCCAGCAGTGATGTCACTGGAAACACCATATATTTT. Translated, it gives CASSDVTGNTIYF.

This clone was observed once. The chain is built from TRBV27 and TRBJ1-1, with 11 nucleotides matching TRBD1. The germline gives CDR1 MNHEY, CDR2 SMNVEV (reference sequence). This CDR3 has 14 amino acids. Trimming at V came to 2 bases and at J to 4 bases, leaving 0 bases not matched to a gene. CDR3 nucleotides: TGTGCCAGCAGTTTAGGGACAGGGGGCACTGAAGCTTTCTTT. Amino acids: CASSLGTGGTEAFF.

The chain joins TRBV6-5 to TRBJ1-3; no firm D call. V lost 6 bases, J lost 0 bases, and 9 bases lay in between. This CDR3 comprises 14 residues. Germline CDR1 MNHEY, CDR2 SVGAGI. The CDR3 loop reads CASREGYSGNTIYF. The DNA of the CDR3 is TGTGCCAGCAGGGAGGGATACTCTGGAAACACCATATATTTT.

This clone was seen more than once but under ten times. The V gene is TRBV6-5, the J gene TRBJ1-1; TRBD1 matches at 7 bases. J was trimmed by 5 bases and V by 6 bases; bases with no gene match: 12. CDR3 length equals 15 residues. Per the germline V gene, CDR1 is MNHEY and CDR2 is SVGAGI. CDR3 loop: CASRDTGVGSTEAFF. The CDR3 DNA follows: TGTGCCAGCAGAGATACAGGGGTAGGGTCGACTGAAGCTTTCTTT.

The chain joins TRBV5-6 to TRBJ1-2; 10 bases align to TRBD1. Germline V gives CDR1 SGHDT, CDR2 YYEEEE. The CDR3 extends over 18 amino acids. After removal of 3 bases from V and 6 bases from J, the junction contained 17 bases not matched to a gene. CDR3 amino acids: CASSWGDRGPGGLNGYTF. The CDR3 DNA reads as TGTGCCAGCAGCTGGGGGGACAGGGGTCCAGGAGGTCTAAATGGCTACACCTTC.

This chain uses TRBV2 with TRBJ2-7; D unresolved. The CDR3 totals 12 residues. The V end lost 6 bases, the J end lost 4 bases, and 10 bases lay between the germline ends. CDR1 and CDR2 from the germline V gene are SNHLY and FYNNEI. CDR3 bases: TGTGCCAGCAGGTACGCGAATTACGAGCAGTACTTC. It is translated as CASRYANYEQYF.

The rearrangement uses TRBV5-1 and TRBJ2-2; TRBD2 aligns across 14 bases. Germline loops: CDR1 SGHRS, CDR2 YFSETQ. Trimming cost V 4 bases and J 2 bases; bases outside gene matches: 7. The CDR3 spans 18 residues. DNA for the CDR3: TGCGCCAGCAGCGCCTTGACTAGCGGGAGGGCCAACACCGGGGAGCTGTTTTTT. Residues: CASSALTSGRANTGELFF.

V and J are TRBV6-2 or TRBV6-3 and TRBJ2-2, with 10 bases identical to TRBD1. V lost 4 bases, J lost 5 bases, and 7 bases stayed unmatched. Germline values: CDR1 MNHEY, CDR2 SVGEGT. The CDR3 has 16 amino acids. The CDR3, as DNA: TGTGCCAGCAGTTCCTTCCGGGACAGGGGAACCGGGGAGCTGTTTTTT. Translation gives CASSSFRDRGTGELFF.

This clone was seen more than once but under ten times. The chain combines TRBV7-2 with TRBJ2-3; 9 nucleotides match TRBD2. This CDR3 comprises 13 residues. CDR1 is SGHTA and CDR2 is FQGNSA in the germline V gene. V lost 1 base to trimming and J lost 9 bases; unmatched junction nucleotides: 2. The CDR3, as DNA: TGTGCCAGCAGCTTAGTCCTAGCGGGGACGCAGTATTTT. Residues: CASSLVLAGTQYF.

The chain joins TRBV18 to TRBJ2-7; 12 bases align to TRBD2. This CDR3 is 15 amino acids long. Germline V gives CDR1 KGHSH, CDR2 LQKENI. V lost 5 bases, J lost 4 bases, and 6 bases stayed unmatched. The CDR3 nucleotides are TGTGCCAGCTCAGCCACAGGGACTAGCGGGTACGAGCAGTACTTC. It encodes CASSATGTSGYEQYF.

The chain joins TRBV25-1 to TRBJ1-2, with D unclear. V lost 4 bases to trimming and J lost 5 bases, with 14 bases between them. Germline CDR1 reads MGHDK; CDR2 reads SYGVNS. This CDR3 region has 14 residues. The CDR3 region is CASSVSGGRYGYTF. For the CDR3, the DNA is TGTGCCAGCAGTGTCTCCGGCGGGAGATATGGCTACACCTTC.

The chain uses TRBV7-9 and TRBJ2-7, with D possibly being TRBD1 (6 bases). The CDR3 length is 14 residues. Germline V CDR1 and CDR2: SEHNR, FQNEAQ (reference sequence). The V and J ends lost 3 bases and 3 bases respectively, with 12 bases between them. This CDR3 reads CASSFRDNRYEQYF. The DNA of the CDR3 is TGTGCCAGCAGCTTTCGGGACAACCGCTACGAGCAGTACTTC.

This sequence joins TRBV10-2 and TRBJ1-5; D is unresolved. The CDR3 loop spans 12 amino acids. Germline loops: CDR1 WSHSY, CDR2 SAAADI. Trimming took 2 bases from V and 4 from J, leaving 3 bases between them. The CDR3 sequence is CASSEPNQPQHF. The CDR3 DNA is TGCGCCAGCAGTGAGCCTAATCAGCCCCAGCATTTT.